One sample yielded the 4 T cell receptor beta chains listed below, sequenced in a study of T cells in Graves' hyperthyroidism and ophthalmopathy (dated by TCRdb to the late 2010s). Libraries were made using multiplex PCR. The sample was run on an Illumina HiSeq 2000. Amplification of TCR beta CDR3 regions was carried out from RNA transcripts. For the first round of RT-PCR on the TCR CDR3, the HTBI primer set was used together with the Qiagen OneStep RT-PCR kit. TCRdb reran the public reads through fastp at Q25 and MiXCR, keeping productive beta chains. Rows are combined by CDR3 protein, so each entry shows the most common genes and DNA. This sample gives under 350,000 distinct CDR3 sequences in total; about a sixth of them show up just once. Around 58% of the sample rests with the top ten. Sequencing was carried out using blood. These TCRs come from a woman aged 60 to 75 with Graves' ophthalmopathy.

The chain employs TRBV10-3 and TRBJ1-5, with 7 bases identical to TRBD1. J lost 3 bases, V lost 4 bases, and 3 bases had no gene match. This CDR3 is built from 14 residues. Germline loops: CDR1 ENHRY, CDR2 SYGVKD. This CDR3 is CAISGQGYNQPQHF. CDR3 sequence (DNA): TGTGCCATCAGTGGACAGGGCTACAATCAGCCCCAGCATTTT.

This clonotype was recorded at least ten times. This chain connects TRBV2 to TRBJ1-2; D may be TRBD1 (6 bases). The CDR3 loop spans 15 amino acids. Germline V gene lookup returns CDR1 SNHLY and CDR2 FYNNEI. Trimming cost V 6 bases and J 8 bases, with 22 bases left between them. The CDR3 DNA follows: TGTGCCAGCAGCCCGACGCGGGGGGCGGCTAGCGGCTACACCTTC. Translating it yields CASSPTRGAASGYTF.

Ten or more counts support this clonotype. The chain carries TRBV7-2 and TRBJ2-3; the D gene is possibly TRBD1 (6 bases). The CDR3 contains 14 residues. V lost 1 base and J 1 base, leaving 6 bases between the germline ends. CDR1 is SGHTA, CDR2 FQGNSA, per germline. In nucleotides, the CDR3 is TGTGCCAGCAGCTTAGACAGGGGCACAGATACGCAGTATTTT. It codes for CASSLDRGTDTQYF.

Details on this clonotype: Just one base apart from a much larger clone, this may be a read error. The chain carries TRBV5-1 and TRBJ2-7; 9 nucleotides line up with TRBD1. Germline CDR1 is SGHRS and CDR2 is YFSETQ. The CDR3 has 16 amino acids. Written as DNA, the CDR3 is TGCGCCAGCAGCGGAACAGGGGGCGCATCGTCCTACGAGCATTACTTC. Its translation: CASSGTGGASSYEHYF.